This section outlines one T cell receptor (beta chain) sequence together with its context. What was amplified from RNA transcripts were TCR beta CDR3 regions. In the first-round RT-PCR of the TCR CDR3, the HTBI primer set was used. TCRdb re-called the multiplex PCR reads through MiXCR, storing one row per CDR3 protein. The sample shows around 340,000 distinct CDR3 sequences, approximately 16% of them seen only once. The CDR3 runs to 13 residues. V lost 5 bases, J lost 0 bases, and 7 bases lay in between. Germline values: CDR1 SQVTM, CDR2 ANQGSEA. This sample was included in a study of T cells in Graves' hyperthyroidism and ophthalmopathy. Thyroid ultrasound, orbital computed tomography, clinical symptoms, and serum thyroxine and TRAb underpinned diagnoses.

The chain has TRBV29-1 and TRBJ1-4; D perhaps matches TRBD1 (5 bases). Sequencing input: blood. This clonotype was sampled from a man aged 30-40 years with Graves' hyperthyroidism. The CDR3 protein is CSVWTSTNEKLFF. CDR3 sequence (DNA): TGCAGCGTTTGGACATCAACTAATGAAAAACTGTTTTTT.